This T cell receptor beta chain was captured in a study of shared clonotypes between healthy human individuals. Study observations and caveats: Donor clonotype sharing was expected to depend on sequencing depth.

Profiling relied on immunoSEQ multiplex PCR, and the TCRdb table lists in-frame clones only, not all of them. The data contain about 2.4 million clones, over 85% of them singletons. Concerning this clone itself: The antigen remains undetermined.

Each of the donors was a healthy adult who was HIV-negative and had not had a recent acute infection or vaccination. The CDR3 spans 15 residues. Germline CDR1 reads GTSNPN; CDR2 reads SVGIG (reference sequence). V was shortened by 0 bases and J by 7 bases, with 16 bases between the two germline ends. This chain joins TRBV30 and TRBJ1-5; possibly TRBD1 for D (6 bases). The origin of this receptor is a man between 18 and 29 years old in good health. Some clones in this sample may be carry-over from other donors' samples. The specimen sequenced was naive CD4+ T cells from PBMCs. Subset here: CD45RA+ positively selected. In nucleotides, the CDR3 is TGTGCCTGGAGTGTACCGGGGGCTGTACGACAGCCCCAGCATTTT. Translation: CAWSVPGAVRQPQHF.